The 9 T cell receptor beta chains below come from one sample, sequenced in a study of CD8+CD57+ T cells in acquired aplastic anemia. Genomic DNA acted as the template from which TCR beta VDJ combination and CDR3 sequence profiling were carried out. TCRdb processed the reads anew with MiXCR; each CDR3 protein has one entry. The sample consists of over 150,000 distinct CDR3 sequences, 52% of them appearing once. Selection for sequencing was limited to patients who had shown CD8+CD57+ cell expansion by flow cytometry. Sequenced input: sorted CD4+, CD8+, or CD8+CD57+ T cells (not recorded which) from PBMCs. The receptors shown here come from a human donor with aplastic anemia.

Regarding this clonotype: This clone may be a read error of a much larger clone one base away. Here the CDR3 reads CASGLTGASYEQYF. DNA of the CDR3: TGTGCCAGCGGACTCACAGGGGCCTCCTACGAGCAGTACTTC. J is TRBJ2-7 and V is TRBV7-9; 7 positions agree with TRBD1. Germline assignment: CDR1 SEHNR and CDR2 FQNEAQ (reference sequence). The V and J ends lost 8 bases and 0 bases, in that order; junction bases with no gene match: 7. The CDR3 totals 14 residues.

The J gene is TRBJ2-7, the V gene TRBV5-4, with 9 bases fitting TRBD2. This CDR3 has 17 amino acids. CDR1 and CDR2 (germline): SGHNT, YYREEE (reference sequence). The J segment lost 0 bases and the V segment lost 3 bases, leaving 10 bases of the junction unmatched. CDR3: CASSSMGLAGTSYEQYF. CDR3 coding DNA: TGTGCCAGCAGCTCTATGGGGCTAGCGGGGACCTCCTACGAGCAGTACTTC.

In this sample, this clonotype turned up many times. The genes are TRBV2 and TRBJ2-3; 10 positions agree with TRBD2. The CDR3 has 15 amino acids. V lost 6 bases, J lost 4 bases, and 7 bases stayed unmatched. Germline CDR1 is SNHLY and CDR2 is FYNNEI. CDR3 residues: CASSLGLAIADTQYF. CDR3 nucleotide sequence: TGTGCCAGCAGCCTGGGACTAGCGATCGCAGATACGCAGTATTTT.

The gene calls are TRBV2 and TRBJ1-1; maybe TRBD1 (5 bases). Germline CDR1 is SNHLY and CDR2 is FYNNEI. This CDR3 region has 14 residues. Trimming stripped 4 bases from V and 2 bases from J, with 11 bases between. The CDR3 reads CASSALQANTEAFF. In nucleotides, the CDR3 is TGTGCCAGCAGTGCCTTACAGGCAAACACTGAAGCTTTCTTT.

The CDR3 reads CASSDAGGADTQYF. The DNA of the CDR3 is TGTGCCAGCAGTGACGCCGGGGGGGCAGATACGCAGTATTTT. The V call is TRBV6-1, the J call TRBJ2-3; 8 bases are shared with TRBD2. There are 14 residues in the CDR3. V lost 3 bases and J lost 4; bases outside the gene matches: 3. Germline V gene data show CDR1 as MNHNS and CDR2 as SASEGT.

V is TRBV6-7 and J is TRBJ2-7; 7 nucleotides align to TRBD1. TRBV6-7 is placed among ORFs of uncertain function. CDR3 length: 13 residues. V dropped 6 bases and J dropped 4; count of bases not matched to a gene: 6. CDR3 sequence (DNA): TGTGCCAGCAGACGCGACAGGGCATACGAGCAGTACTTC. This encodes CASRRDRAYEQYF.

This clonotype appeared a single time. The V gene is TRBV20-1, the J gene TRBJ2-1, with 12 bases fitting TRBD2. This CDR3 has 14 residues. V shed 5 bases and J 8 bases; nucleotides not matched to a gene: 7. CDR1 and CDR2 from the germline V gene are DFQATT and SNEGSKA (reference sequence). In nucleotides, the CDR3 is TGCAGTGCTGCTAGCGGGAGGGCCGAGCATGAGCAGTTCTTC. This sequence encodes CSAASGRAEHEQFF.

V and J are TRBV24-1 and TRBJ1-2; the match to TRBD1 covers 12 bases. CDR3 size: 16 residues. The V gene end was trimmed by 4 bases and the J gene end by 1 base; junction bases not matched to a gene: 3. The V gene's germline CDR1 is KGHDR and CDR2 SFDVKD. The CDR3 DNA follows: TGTGCCACCAGTGACCGGGACAGGGGGCATAACTATGGCTACACCTTC. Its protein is CATSDRDRGHNYGYTF.

The CDR3 DNA is TGTGCCAGCAGTTTTTCGGGGCACGGCACTGAAGCTTTCTTT. Protein product: CASSFSGHGTEAFF. This sequence joins TRBV25-1 and TRBJ1-1; D possibly corresponds to TRBD1 (5 bases). Trimming stripped 5 bases from V and 4 bases from J, with 14 bases between. The germline CDR1 and CDR2 sequences are MGHDK and SYGVNS. The CDR3 has 14 residues.